Detailed here is one T cell receptor beta chain. Antigen specificity is unknown. V was clipped by 4 bases and J by 5 bases, with 14 bases between them. Germline loops: CDR1 SGHDN, CDR2 FVKESK. The CDR3 spans 14 residues. The sample belongs to a study of beta chain features in type 1 diabetes. Notes on the study in general: Among all four CD4+ subsets, Type 1 diabetes patients had TCRB CDR3s that were moderately but significantly shorter. The question left open here concerned HLA type influencing TCRB rearrangement.

Investigators reverse transcribed all isolated RNA, so they sequenced expressed TCRB transcripts. Sequencing was performed with immunoSEQ multiplex PCR; in TCRdb, only in-frame clones are kept and a portion is missing. The sample records roughly 700,000 clones, under 15% being singletons. Post-sort purity exceeded 95% for all sorted populations. This sequence was found in a man between 18 and 35 years old with type 1 diabetes. Sequenced input: naive CD4+ T cells from blood. The chain recombines TRBV14 with TRBJ1-1; D might be TRBD1 (5 bases). The CDR3 is CASSPRMWGTEAFF. In nucleotides, the CDR3 is TGTGCCAGCAGCCCGCGGATGTGGGGGACTGAAGCTTTCTTT.